This T cell receptor beta chain was recorded in a study of blood T cells in healthy people across ages. This CDR3 comprises 15 residues. Germline V gives CDR1 SNHLY, CDR2 FYNNEI. Trimming stripped 1 base from V and 0 bases from J, with 9 bases between. Primed by a sample-barcoded 5' primer and a J-beta primer mix, a second PCR proceeded for roughly 6 to 12 cycles. Template switching added a 12-random-nucleotide identifier to every cDNA molecule. TCRdb used MiXCR to reprocess the 5' RACE reads, holding one entry per CDR3 protein. The repertoire has about 970,000 distinct CDR3 sequences, approximately 50% of them found once; the top ten carry 20% to 25%.

The chain recombines TRBV2 with TRBJ1-2; possible D gene TRBD1, 6 bases. Input material: blood. This clonotype was obtained from a woman aged 60-75 years in good health. This chain's CDR3 is CASSEGTGSNYGYTF. The CDR3 coding sequence is TGTGCCAGCAGTGAAGGAACAGGGTCTAACTATGGCTACACCTTC.